The 9 T cell receptor beta chains given below trace back to one sample, sequenced in a study of T cells expressing NK-cell markers. Reanalyzing the 5' RACE reads, TCRdb keeps one entry per CDR3 protein, without DNA. The data include about 170,000 distinct CDR3 sequences; the top ten clones carry 20% to 25%. What was sequenced was blood T cells: a sorted CD56 or NKG2C T cell subset, CD4+ or CD8+ T cells, or bulk PBMC T cells (not recorded which). The receptors shown here come from a man aged 18-75 years in good health.

The rearrangement joins TRBV7-9 to TRBJ2-7; TCRdb's D call, TRBD1, is unchecked because there is no DNA. CDR1 SEHNR and CDR2 FQNEAQ come from the germline V gene (reference sequence). The CDR3 totals 14 residues. The chain's CDR3 is CASSRGQGDGEQYF.

The gene calls are TRBV4-1 and TRBJ2-1. Per germline, CDR1 MGHRA and CDR2 YSYEKL. The CDR3 is 16 residues long. The CDR3 loop reads CASSQPMGLVGNEQFF.

This chain's CDR3 is CASSVVASNQPQHF. The chain recombines TRBV28 with TRBJ1-5. Per the germline V gene, CDR1 is MDHEN and CDR2 is SYDVKM. The CDR3 sequence is 14 residues long.

CDR3 sequence reads: CASSLGQAGELFF. V is TRBV7-2 and J is TRBJ2-2; the D call from TCRdb, TRBD1, cannot be confirmed without DNA. Germline V gene sequence: CDR1 SGHTA, CDR2 FQGNSA. This CDR3 has 13 residues.

The chain joins TRBV7-2 to TRBJ2-7; lacking DNA, the TRBD1 call made by TCRdb goes unchecked. The germline gives CDR1 SGHTA, CDR2 FQGNSA. The CDR3 consists of 15 residues. The chain's CDR3 is CASSVSPVTGYEQYF.

The rearrangement links TRBV14 to TRBJ2-2; checking the TCRdb D call of TRBD1 is not possible without DNA. This CDR3 has 17 residues. Germline V lookup: CDR1 SGHDN, CDR2 FVKESK. CDR3: CASSHSVRGAPTGELFF. Filled out from reference TRBV14 and TRBJ2-2, the complete variable domain reads EAGVTQFPSHSVIEKGQTVTLRCDPISGHDNLYWYRRVMGKEIKFLLHFVKESKQDESGMPNNRFLAERTGGTYSTLKVQPAELEDSGVYFCASSHSVRGAPTGELFFGEGSRLTVL.

This chain links TRBV11-2 with TRBJ2-2; absent DNA, TCRdb's TRBD1 call cannot be checked. Germline CDR1 reads SGHAT; CDR2 reads FQNNGV. The CDR3 sequence is 17 residues long. The CDR3 protein is CASSPHGGQIRPGELFF.

The chain has TRBV14 and TRBJ2-5; TCRdb reports TRBD1, a call that lacks DNA to check it against. The CDR3 spans 16 residues. Germline V CDR1 and CDR2: SGHDN, FVKESK. The chain's CDR3 is CASSQAYFRGEETQYF.

V gene TRBV9 combines with J gene TRBJ2-3; TCRdb's assignment of TRBD2 cannot be checked, as there is no DNA. The CDR3 runs 15 residues. Germline CDR1 and CDR2: SGDLS and YYNGEE. The CDR3 here is CASGIAGTITDTQYF.